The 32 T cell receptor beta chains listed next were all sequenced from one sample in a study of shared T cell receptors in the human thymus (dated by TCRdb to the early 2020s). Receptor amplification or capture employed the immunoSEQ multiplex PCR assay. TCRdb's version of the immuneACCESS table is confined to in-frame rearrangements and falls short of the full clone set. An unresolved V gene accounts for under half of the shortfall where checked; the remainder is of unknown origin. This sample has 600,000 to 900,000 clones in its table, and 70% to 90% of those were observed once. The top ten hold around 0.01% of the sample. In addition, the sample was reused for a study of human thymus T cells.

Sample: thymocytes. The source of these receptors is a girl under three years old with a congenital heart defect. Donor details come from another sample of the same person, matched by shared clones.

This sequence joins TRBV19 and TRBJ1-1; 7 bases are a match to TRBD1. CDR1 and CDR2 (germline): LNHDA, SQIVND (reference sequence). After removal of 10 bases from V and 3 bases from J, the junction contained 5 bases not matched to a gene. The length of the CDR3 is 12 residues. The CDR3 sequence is CATRGADTEAFF. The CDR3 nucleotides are TGTGCCACCAGGGGGGCCGACACTGAAGCTTTCTTT.

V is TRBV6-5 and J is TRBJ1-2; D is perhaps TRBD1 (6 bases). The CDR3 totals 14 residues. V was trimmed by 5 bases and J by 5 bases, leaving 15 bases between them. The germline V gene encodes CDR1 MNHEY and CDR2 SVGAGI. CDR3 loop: CASSKYAGAYGYTF. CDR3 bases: TGTGCCAGCAGTAAATACGCAGGGGCGTATGGCTACACCTTC.

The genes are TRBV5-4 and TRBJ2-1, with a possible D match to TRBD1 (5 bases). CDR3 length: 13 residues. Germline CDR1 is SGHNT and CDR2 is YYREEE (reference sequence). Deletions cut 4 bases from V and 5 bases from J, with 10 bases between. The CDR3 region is CASSLGRDNEQFF. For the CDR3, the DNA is TGTGCCAGCAGCCTCGGCAGGGACAATGAGCAGTTCTTC. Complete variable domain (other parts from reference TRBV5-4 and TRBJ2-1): ETGVTQSPTHLIKTRGQQVTLRCSSQSGHNTVSWYQQALGQGPQFIFQYYREEENGRGNFPPRFSGLQFPNYSSELNVNALELDDSALYLCASSLGRDNEQFFGPGTRLTVL.

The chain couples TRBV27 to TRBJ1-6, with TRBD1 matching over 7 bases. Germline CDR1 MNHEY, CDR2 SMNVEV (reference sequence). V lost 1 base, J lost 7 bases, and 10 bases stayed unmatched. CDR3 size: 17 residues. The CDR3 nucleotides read TGTGCCAGCAGTTTATTGGGCAGGGGGTTATGGAATTCACCCCTCCACTTT. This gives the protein CASSLLGRGLWNSPLHF.

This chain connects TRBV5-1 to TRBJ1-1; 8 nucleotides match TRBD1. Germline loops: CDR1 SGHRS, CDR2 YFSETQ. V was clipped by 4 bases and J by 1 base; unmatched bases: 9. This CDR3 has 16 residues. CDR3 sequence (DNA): TGCGCCAGCAGCCACGGACCGGACAGGGCGAACACTGAAGCTTTCTTT. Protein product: CASSHGPDRANTEAFF.

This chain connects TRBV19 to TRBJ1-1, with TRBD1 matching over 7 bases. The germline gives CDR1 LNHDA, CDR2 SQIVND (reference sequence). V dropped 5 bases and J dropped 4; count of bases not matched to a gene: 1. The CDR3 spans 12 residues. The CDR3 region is CASSHRGTEAFF. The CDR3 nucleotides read TGTGCCAGTAGTCACAGGGGCACTGAAGCTTTCTTT.

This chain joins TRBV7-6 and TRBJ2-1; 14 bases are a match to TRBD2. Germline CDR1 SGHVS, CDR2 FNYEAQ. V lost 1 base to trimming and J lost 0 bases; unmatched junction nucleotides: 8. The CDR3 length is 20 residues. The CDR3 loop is CASSLGPGLAGGLSYNEQFF. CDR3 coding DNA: TGTGCCAGCAGCTTAGGTCCTGGACTAGCGGGGGGCCTCTCCTACAATGAGCAGTTCTTC. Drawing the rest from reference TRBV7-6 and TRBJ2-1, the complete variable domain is GAGVSQSPRYKVTKRGQDVALRCDPISGHVSLYWYRQALGQGPEFLTYFNYEAQQDKSGLPNDRFSAERPEGSISTLTIQRTEQRDSAMYRCASSLGPGLAGGLSYNEQFFGPGTRLTVL.

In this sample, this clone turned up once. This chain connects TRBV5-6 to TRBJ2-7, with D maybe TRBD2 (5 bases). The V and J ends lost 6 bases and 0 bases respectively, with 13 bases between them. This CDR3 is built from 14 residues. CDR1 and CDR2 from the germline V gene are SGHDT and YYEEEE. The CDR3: CASTREKSSYEQYF. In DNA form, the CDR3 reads TGTGCCAGCACCCGGGAAAAGAGCTCCTACGAGCAGTACTTC.

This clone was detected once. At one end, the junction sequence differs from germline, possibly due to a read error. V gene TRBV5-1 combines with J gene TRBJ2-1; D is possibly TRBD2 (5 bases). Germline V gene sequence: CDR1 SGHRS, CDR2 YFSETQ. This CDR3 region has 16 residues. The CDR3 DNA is TGCGCCAGCAGCTCCCCTACCAGGAGGACCTACAATGGGCAGTTCTTC. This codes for CASSSPTRRTYNGQFF.

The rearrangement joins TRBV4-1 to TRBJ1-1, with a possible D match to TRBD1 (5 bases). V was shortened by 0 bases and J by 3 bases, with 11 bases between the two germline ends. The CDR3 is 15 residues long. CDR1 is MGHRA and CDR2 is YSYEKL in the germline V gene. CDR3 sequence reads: CASSQDRGGYTEAFF. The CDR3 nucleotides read TGCGCCAGCAGCCAAGATCGGGGGGGATACACTGAAGCTTTCTTT.

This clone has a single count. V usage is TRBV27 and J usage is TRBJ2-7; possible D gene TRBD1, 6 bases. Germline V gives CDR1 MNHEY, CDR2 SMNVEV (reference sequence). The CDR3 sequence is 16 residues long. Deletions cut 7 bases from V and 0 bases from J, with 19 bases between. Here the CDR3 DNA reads TGTGCCAGCAAGTTTGGGGACACCGCCCCCTCCTACGAGCAGTACTTC. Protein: CASKFGDTAPSYEQYF.

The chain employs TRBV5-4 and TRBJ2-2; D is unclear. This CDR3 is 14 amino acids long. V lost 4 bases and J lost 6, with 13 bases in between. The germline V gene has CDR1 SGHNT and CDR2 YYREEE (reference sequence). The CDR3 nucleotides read TGTGCCAGCAGCCCCTCGAGGTGCGCCGGGGAGCTGTTTTTT. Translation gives CASSPSRCAGELFF.

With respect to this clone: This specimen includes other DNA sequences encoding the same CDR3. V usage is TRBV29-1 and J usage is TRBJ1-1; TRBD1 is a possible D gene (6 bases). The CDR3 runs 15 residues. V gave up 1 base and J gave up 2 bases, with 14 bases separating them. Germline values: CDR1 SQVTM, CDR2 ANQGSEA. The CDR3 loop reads CSVEGALGANTEAFF. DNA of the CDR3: TGCAGCGTTGAAGGTGCGCTGGGGGCAAACACTGAAGCTTTCTTT.

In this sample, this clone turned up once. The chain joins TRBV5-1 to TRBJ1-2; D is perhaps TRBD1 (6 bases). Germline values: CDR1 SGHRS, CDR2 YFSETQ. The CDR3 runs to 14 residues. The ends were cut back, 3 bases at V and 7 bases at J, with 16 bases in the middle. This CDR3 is CASSYDRPSGGYTF. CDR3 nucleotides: TGCGCCAGCAGCTACGACAGGCCCTCCGGTGGCTACACCTTC.

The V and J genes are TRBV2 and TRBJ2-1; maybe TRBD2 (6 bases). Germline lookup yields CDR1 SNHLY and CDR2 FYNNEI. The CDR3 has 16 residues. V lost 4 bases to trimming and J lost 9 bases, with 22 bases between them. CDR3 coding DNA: TGTGCCAGCAGTGGGGAGGACGGCGCAATCACGTCTGAGCAGTTCTTC. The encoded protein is CASSGEDGAITSEQFF.

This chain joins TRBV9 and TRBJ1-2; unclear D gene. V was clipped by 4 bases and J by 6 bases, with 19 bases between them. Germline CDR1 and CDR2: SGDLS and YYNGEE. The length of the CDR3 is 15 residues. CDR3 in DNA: TGTGCCAGCAGCTCACCGGGAGGTTTAAACAATGGCTACACCTTC. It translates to CASSSPGGLNNGYTF.

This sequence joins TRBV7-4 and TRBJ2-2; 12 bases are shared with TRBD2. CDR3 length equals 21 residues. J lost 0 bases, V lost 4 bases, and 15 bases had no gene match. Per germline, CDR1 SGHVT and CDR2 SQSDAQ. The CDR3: CASSSLGLAGGPHANTGELFF. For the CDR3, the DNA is TGTGCCAGCAGCTCCCTGGGACTAGCGGGCGGGCCGCACGCGAACACCGGGGAGCTGTTTTTT.

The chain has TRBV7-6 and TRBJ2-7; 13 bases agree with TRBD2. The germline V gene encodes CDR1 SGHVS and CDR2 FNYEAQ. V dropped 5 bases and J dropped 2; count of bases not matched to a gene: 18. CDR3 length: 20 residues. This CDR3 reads CASSTEGPGLAGPKTYEQYF. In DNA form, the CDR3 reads TGTGCCAGCAGCACCGAGGGACCGGGACTAGCGGGGCCCAAAACCTACGAGCAGTACTTC.

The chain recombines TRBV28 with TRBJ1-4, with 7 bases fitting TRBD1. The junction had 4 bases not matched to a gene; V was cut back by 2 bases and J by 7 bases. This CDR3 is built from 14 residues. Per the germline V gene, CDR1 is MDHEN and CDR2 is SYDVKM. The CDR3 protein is CASSLMAGGEKLFF. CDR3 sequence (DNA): TGTGCCAGCAGTTTAATGGCAGGGGGTGAAAAACTGTTTTTT.

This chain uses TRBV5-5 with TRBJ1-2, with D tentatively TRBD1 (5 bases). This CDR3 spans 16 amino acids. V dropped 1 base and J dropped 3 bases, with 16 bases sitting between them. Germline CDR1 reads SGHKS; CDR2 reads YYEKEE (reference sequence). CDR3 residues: CASSLIQGRFDYGYTF. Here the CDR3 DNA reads TGTGCCAGCAGCTTGATTCAGGGAAGATTTGACTATGGCTACACCTTC. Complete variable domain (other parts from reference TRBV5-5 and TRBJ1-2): DAGVTQSPTHLIKTRGQQVTLRCSPISGHKSVSWYQQVLGQGPQFIFQYYEKEERGRGNFPDRFSARQFPNYSSELNVNALLLGDSALYLCASSLIQGRFDYGYTFGSGTRLTVV.

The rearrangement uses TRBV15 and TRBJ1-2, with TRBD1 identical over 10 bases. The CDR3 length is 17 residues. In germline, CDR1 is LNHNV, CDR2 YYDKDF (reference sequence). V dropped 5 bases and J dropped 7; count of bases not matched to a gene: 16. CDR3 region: CATSPPAQGQGFPGYTF. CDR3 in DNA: TGTGCCACCAGCCCCCCAGCGCAGGGACAGGGGTTTCCTGGCTACACCTTC.

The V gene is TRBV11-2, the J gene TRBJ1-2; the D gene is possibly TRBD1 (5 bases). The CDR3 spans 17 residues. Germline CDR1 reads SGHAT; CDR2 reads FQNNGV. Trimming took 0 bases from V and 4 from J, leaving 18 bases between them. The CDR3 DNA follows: TGTGCCAGCAGCTTAGATCCGGTCAGGGCCGCAGCCTATGGCTACACCTTC. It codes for CASSLDPVRAAAYGYTF.

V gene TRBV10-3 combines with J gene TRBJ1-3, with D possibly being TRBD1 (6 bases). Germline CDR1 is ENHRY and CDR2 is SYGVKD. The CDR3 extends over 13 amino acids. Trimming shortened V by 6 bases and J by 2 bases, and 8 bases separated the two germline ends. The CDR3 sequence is CAIRGGPGNTIYF. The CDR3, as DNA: TGTGCCATCAGAGGGGGACCTGGAAACACCATATATTTT.

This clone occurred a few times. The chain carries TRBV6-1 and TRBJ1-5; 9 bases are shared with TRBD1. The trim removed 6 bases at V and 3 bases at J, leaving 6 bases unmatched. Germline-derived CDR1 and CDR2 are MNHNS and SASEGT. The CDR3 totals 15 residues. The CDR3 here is CASRKQGALNQPQHF. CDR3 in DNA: TGTGCCAGCAGGAAACAGGGGGCTCTCAATCAGCCCCAGCATTTT.

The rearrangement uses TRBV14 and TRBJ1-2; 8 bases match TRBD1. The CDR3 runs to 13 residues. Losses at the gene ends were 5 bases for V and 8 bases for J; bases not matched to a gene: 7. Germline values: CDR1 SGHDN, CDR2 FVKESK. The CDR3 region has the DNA TGTGCCAGCAGCTCCAGGGGGCTGGGGGGCTACACCTTC. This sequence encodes CASSSRGLGGYTF.

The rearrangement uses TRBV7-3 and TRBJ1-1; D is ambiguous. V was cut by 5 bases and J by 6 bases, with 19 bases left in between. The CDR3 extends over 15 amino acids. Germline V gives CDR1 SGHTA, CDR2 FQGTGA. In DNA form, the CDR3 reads TGTGCCAGCAGCCCAAGGCGGGGTCCTGACGCTGAAGCTTTCTTT. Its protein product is CASSPRRGPDAEAFF.

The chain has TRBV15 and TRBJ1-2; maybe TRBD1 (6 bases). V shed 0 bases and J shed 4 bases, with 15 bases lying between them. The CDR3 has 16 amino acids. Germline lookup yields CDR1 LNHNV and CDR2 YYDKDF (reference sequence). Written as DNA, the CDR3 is TGTGCCACCAGCAGAGATCTACCCCTAGGGGGCTATGGCTACACCTTC. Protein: CATSRDLPLGGYGYTF.

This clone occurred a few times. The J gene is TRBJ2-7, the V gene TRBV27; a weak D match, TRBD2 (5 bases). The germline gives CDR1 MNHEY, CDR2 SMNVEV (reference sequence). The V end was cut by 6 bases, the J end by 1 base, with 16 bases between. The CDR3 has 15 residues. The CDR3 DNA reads TGTGCCAGCAGACTCTGTTTTGGGGAGTCCTACGAGCAGTACTTC. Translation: CASRLCFGESYEQYF.

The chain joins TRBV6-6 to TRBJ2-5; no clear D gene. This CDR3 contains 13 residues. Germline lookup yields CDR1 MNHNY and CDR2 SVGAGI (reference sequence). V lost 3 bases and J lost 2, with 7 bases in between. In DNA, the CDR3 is TGTGCCAGCAGTTATCTCCTTCAAGAGACCCAGTACTTC. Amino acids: CASSYLLQETQYF.

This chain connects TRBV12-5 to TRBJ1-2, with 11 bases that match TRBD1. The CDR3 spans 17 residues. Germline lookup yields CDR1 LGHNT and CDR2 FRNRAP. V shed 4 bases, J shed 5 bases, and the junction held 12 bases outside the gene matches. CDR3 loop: CASGSRDRGIGLYGYTF. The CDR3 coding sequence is TGTGCTAGTGGTTCCCGGGACAGGGGGATTGGCTTATATGGCTACACCTTC.

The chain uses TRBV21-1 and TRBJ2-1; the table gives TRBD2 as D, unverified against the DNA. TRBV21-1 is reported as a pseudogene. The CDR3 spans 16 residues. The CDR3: CASSKAQAGGYNEQFF. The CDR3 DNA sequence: TGTGCCAGCAGCAAAGCGCAGGCGGGGGGTTACAATGAGCAGTTCTTC.

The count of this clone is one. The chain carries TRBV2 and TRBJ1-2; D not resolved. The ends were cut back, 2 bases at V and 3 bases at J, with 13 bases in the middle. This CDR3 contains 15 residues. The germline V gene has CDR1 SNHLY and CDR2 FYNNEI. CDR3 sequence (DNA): TGTGCCAGCAGTGAATTGGAGGCAATGGACTATGGCTACACCTTC. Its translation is CASSELEAMDYGYTF.